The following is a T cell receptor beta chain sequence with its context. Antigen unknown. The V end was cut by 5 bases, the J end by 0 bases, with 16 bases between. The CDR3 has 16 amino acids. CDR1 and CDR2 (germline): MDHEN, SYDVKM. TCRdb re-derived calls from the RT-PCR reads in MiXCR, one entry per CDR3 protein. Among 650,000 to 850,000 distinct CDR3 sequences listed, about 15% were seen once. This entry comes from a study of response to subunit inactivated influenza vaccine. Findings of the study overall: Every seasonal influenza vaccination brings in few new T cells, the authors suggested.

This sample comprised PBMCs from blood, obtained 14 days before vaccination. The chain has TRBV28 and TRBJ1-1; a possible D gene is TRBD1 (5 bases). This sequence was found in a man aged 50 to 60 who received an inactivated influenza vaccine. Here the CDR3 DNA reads TGTGCCAGCAGTACCCCCGCGGGGACCGTGAACACTGAAGCTTTCTTT. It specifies CASSTPAGTVNTEAFF.